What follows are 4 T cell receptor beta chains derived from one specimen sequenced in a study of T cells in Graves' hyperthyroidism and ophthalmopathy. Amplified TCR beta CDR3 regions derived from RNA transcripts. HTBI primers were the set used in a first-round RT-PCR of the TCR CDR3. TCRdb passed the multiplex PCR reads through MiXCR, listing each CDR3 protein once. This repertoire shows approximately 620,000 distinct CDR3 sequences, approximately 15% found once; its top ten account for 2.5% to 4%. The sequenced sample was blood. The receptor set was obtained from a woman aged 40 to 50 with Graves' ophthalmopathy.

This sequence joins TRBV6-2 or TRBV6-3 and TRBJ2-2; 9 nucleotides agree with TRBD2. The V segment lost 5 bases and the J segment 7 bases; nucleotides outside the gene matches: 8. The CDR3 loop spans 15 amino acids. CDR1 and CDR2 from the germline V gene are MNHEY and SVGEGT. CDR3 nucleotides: TGTGCCAGCAGTGCCGGGGTAGCGGGAGACGGGGAGCTGTTTTTT. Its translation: CASSAGVAGDGELFF.

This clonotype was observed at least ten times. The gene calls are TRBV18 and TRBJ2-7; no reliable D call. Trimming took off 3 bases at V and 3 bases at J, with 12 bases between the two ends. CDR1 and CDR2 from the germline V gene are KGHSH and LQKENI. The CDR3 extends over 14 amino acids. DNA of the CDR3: TGTGCCAGCTCACCCGGCTCACAGCTCTACGAGCAGTACTTC. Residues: CASSPGSQLYEQYF.

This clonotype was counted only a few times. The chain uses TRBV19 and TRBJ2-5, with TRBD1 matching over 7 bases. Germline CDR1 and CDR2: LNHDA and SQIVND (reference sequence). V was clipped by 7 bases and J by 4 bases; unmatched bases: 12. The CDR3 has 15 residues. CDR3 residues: CASTMGTAIGETQYF. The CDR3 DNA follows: TGTGCCAGTACCATGGGGACAGCAATTGGAGAGACCCAGTACTTC.

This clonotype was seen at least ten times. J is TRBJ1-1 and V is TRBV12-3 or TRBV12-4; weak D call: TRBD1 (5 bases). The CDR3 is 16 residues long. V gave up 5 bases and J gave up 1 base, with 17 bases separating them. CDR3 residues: CASSLRDGPRNTEAFF. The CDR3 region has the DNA TGTGCCAGCAGTCTACGGGACGGCCCACGGAACACTGAAGCTTTCTTT.